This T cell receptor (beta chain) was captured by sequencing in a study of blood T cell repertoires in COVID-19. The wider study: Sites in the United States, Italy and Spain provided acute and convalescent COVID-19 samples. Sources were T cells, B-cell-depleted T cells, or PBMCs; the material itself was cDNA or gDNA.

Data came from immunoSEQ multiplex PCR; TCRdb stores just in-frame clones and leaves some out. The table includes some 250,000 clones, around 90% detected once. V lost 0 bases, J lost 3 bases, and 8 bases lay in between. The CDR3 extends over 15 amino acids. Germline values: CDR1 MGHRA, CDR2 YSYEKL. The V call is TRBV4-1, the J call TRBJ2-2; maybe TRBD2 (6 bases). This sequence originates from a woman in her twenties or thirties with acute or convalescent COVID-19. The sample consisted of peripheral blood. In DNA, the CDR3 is TGCGCCAGCAGCCAAGAACTAGCATACACCGGGGAGCTGTTTTTT. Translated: CASSQELAYTGELFF.